Listed below are T cell receptor beta chains from one sample, sequenced in a study of cytotoxic CD8 clonotypes in ibrutinib-treated CLL. Method: immunoSEQ multiplex PCR; TCRdb's copy keeps in-frame clones and lacks some. Here the sample spans hundreds of thousands of clones, 65% to 80% being singletons. The material was PBMCs, obtained after 12 months of ibrutinib treatment. The receptors come from a human donor with chronic lymphocytic leukemia. Both conserved end residues are part of each CDR3. Fields, in order: D gene, V gene, clone size, J gene, CDR3 protein, CDR3 DNA. D genes are given only for firm matches. Size tells how often a clone was seen (once, few, many) or the class of an expanded clone, and some rows leave it out.

>TRBD2|TRBV19|.|TRBJ2-1
CASEPSGRLEQFF
TGTGCCAGTGAACCTAGCGGGAGACTTGAGCAGTTCTTC
>.|TRBV5-4|.|TRBJ1-1
CASSLESYADEAFF
TGTGCCAGCAGCTTGGAGTCATATGCAGACGAAGCTTTCTTT
>.|TRBV4-2|.|TRBJ1-1
CASSQDRQGKFEAFF
TGTGCCAGCAGCCAAGATCGGCAGGGGAAGTTTGAAGCTTTCTTT
>.|TRBV18|.|TRBJ2-7
CASSVGRGYEQYF
TGTGCCAGCTCAGTCGGCAGGGGCTACGAGCAGTACTTC
>.|TRBV7-9|once|TRBJ1-5
CASSRLGQNNQPQHF
TGTGCCAGCAGCCGCCTCGGACAGAACAATCAGCCCCAGCATTTT
>TRBD2|TRBV5-4|.|TRBJ2-3
CASSQTSGGPPRDTQYF
TGTGCCAGCAGTCAGACTAGCGGGGGGCCTCCCAGAGATACGCAGTATTTT
>TRBD1|TRBV11-2|.|TRBJ2-7
CASTGDPYEQYF
TGTGCCAGTACAGGGGATCCCTACGAGCAGTACTTC
>TRBD2|TRBV7-2|.|TRBJ2-5
CASSLSGTSRRETQYF
TGTGCCAGCAGCCTTAGCGGGACTAGCCGGCGGGAGACCCAGTACTTC
>.|TRBV30|.|TRBJ1-5
CAWNGLGLNQPQHF
TGTGCCTGGAACGGGTTGGGTCTAAATCAGCCCCAGCATTTT
>.|TRBV19|once|TRBJ1-5
CASRTGYNQPQHF
TGTGCCAGTAGGACAGGATACAATCAGCCCCAGCATTTT
>.|TRBV7-2|.|TRBJ2-2
CASSTIQDTGELFF
TGTGCCAGCAGCACGATACAGGACACCGGGGAGCTGTTTTTT
>.|TRBV30|few|TRBJ1-4
CAWSGARRGEKLFF
TGTGCCTGGAGTGGGGCCCGACGAGGAGAAAAACTGTTTTTT
>TRBD1|TRBV28|.|TRBJ1-2
CASNQQDRGRGYTF
TGTGCCAGCAATCAACAGGACAGGGGGAGAGGGTACACCTTC
>.|TRBV14|.|TRBJ1-2
CASSQASQFYGYTF
TGTGCCAGCAGCCAAGCCAGTCAATTCTATGGCTACACCTTC
>.|TRBV21-1|.|TRBJ2-3
CASSVSVGAGTDTQYF
.
>TRBD2|TRBV29-1|few|TRBJ2-3
CSVERLAADTQYF
TGCAGCGTTGAGCGGCTAGCGGCAGATACGCAGTATTTT
>TRBD1|TRBV11-2|.|TRBJ1-1
CASRTGTGNTEAFF
TGTGCCAGCAGAACCGGGACAGGGAACACTGAAGCTTTCTTT
>TRBD1|TRBV6-6|.|TRBJ1-5
CASGTGNQPQHF
TGTGCCAGCGGGACAGGGAATCAGCCCCAGCATTTT
>TRBD2|TRBV30|.|TRBJ2-1
CAWSRGLAGGSEQFF
TGTGCCTGGAGTAGGGGACTAGCGGGGGGAAGTGAGCAGTTCTTC
>.|TRBV7-3|.|TRBJ2-1
CASSRRLERPYNEQFF
TGTGCCAGCAGCCGGAGACTAGAACGACCCTACAATGAGCAGTTCTTC
>TRBD1|TRBV27|.|TRBJ1-1
CASTSDRGNTEAFF
TGTGCCAGCACATCCGACAGGGGGAACACTGAAGCTTTCTTT
>TRBD1|TRBV9|.|TRBJ1-5
CASSVGTVGNQPQHF
TGTGCCAGCAGCGTCGGGACAGTGGGCAATCAGCCCCAGCATTTT
>TRBD1|TRBV7-3|once|TRBJ1-2
CASSKNGGTDGYTF
TGTGCCAGCAGCAAGAACGGTGGGACAGATGGCTACACCTTC
>.|TRBV7-9|.|TRBJ2-1
CASSGERNEQFF
TGTGCCAGCAGCGGGGAGCGCAATGAGCAGTTCTTC
>TRBD2|TRBV19|.|TRBJ2-1
CASTPLGREKGNEQFF
TGTGCCAGTACCCCACTAGGGCGGGAGAAGGGCAATGAGCAGTTCTTC
>.|TRBV19|.|TRBJ2-7
CASSLVRDTSYEQYF
TGTGCCAGTAGTCTGGTGAGGGACACCTCCTACGAGCAGTACTTC
>.|TRBV7-2|.|TRBJ1-1
CASSSQGGNTEAFF
TGTGCCAGCAGCTCCCAGGGAGGGAACACTGAAGCTTTCTTT
>.|TRBV30|.|TRBJ1-5
CAWSISNNQPQHF
TGTGCCTGGAGTATAAGCAACAATCAGCCCCAGCATTTT
>TRBD1|TRBV28|.|TRBJ1-5
CASRLDRVEPQHF
TGTGCCAGCAGATTGGACAGGGTTGAGCCCCAGCATTTT